This TCR beta chain came from a study of T-cell memory formation after mild COVID-19. Of note for this clonotype: Its specificity is not known.

Study results and limitations: Clones shrinking from day 15 to 85 showed even CD4/CD8 mixes; later expanders tilted CD4+.

The CDR3 sequence is 12 residues long. CDR1 and CDR2 from the germline V gene are SGDLS and YYNGEE. The ends were cut back, 4 bases at V and 4 bases at J, with 7 bases in the middle. TCRdb re-called the 5' RACE reads through MiXCR, storing one row per CDR3 protein. Among fewer than 650,000 distinct CDR3 sequences listed, less than 25% were seen once. The sequenced material came from PBMCs or a T cell subset sorted from them (not recorded which). The chain joins TRBV9 to TRBJ2-3; D remains ambiguous. This TCR was sampled from an adult woman who had mild COVID-19 (a few samples of this study predate the infection). Cell type and time point are not known. CDR3 residues: CASSTNADTQYF. DNA of the CDR3: TGTGCCAGCAGCACGAATGCAGATACGCAGTATTTT.